Ten or more counts support the clone carrying this TCR beta chain. Its antigen remains unknown. Sequencing libraries for TCR beta were prepared with iRepertoire HTBI primers and Arm-PCR of CDR3 regions. In the authors' methods: From all samples, identification returned 12 to 15 TRBJ and approximately 62 TRBV segments. TCRdb analysed the multiplex PCR reads with MiXCR anew, one entry per CDR3 protein. TCRdb, not the original authors, processed these V and J calls. The table shows some 400,000 distinct CDR3 sequences, with under 15% occurring only once. Stated time point: newly diagnosed GD, antithyroid drugs for less than 3 months. The TCR library was prepared using RNA isolated from PBMCs. Diagnoses of Graves' disease were made by American Thyroid Association guidelines. This entry comes from a study of regulatory T cells in long-lasting Graves disease. Study conclusions and caveats: Limited sample numbers may have lowered accuracy.

Germline CDR1 reads SGHRS; CDR2 reads YFSETQ. The CDR3 covers 18 residues. The V gene end was trimmed by 4 bases and the J gene end by 7 bases; junction bases not matched to a gene: 17. The same data also went into a second study, on T cells in Graves' hyperthyroidism and ophthalmopathy. As that report states: HTBI primers were employed in a first-round RT-PCR of the TCR CDR3.

Here the sequenced sample was peripheral blood mononuclear cells (PBMCs), taken at new diagnosis, from a patient treated with antithyroid drugs. This receptor was identified in a woman aged 25 to 39 with Graves disease. V and J are TRBV5-1 and TRBJ2-1; 10 bases fit TRBD2. The CDR3 sequence is CASSRLETLAGVRNEQFF. CDR3 coding DNA: TGCGCCAGCAGCCGTTTGGAGACGCTAGCGGGAGTGAGGAATGAGCAGTTCTTC. Based on the CDR3 plus reference TRBV5-1 and TRBJ2-1, the full variable domain is KAGVTQTPRYLIKTRGQQVTLSCSPISGHRSVSWYQQTPGQGLQFLFEYFSETQRNKGNFPGRFSGRQFSNSRSEMNVSTLELGDSALYLCASSRLETLAGVRNEQFFGPGTRLTVL.